This record covers a single TCR beta chain. Authors' data handling: Quantification of nucleated cells was approximated via reference gene primer amplification. Clones were sequenced by immunoSEQ multiplex PCR, and TCRdb holds only the in-frame ones, with some missing. V, J and clone size derive from that table, while D and trimming were established from the DNA sequence. The sample holds 250,000 to 350,000 clones, about 91% seen once. This sample is part of a study of blood T cell repertoires in COVID-19. V shed 6 bases, J shed 9 bases, and the junction held 20 bases outside the gene matches. Per the germline V gene, CDR1 is SGHTS and CDR2 is YDEGEE. This CDR3 is 18 amino acids long.

The sequenced material came from peripheral blood. The sequence was obtained from a woman in her sixties with acute or convalescent COVID-19. The chain couples TRBV5-8 to TRBJ1-6; 8 nucleotides agree with TRBD1. In nucleotides, the CDR3 is TGTGCCAGCACATCTCGGACAGGGCGAAGGGTGGCAATTTCACCCCTCCACTTT. Translating it yields CASTSRTGRRVAISPLHF.